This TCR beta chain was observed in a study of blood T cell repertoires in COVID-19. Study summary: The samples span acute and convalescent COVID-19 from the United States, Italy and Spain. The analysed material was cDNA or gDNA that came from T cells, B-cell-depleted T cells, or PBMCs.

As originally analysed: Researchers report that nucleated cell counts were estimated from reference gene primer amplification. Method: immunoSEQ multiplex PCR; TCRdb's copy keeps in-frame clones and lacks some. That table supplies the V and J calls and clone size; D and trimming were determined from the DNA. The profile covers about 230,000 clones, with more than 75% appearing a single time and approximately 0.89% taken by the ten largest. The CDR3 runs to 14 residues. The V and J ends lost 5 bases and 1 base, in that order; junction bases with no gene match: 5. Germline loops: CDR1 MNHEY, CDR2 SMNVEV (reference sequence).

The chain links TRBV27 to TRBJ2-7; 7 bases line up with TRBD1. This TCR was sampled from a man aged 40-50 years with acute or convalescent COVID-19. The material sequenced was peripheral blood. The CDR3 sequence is CASSPLTGSYEQYF. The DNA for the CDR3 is TGTGCCAGCAGTCCGCTGACAGGGTCCTACGAGCAGTACTTC.